This is a list of T cell receptor beta chains from one sample in a study of cytomegalovirus exposure and HLA in healthy donors. The data were produced by immunoSEQ multiplex PCR, yet TCRdb's version contains in-frame clones alone and is incomplete. The sample lists about 140,000 clones, about 82% occurring once. What was sequenced was PBMCs. These receptors originate from a man aged 25-45 years in good health and CMV-seronegative. The CDR3 runs from the conserved cysteine through the conserved F or W. D genes are given only for firm matches. A row's size may be missing; if present it is once, few, many or a size class.

j_gene: TRBJ1-5; len: 14; d_gene: TRBD1; v_gene: TRBV29-1; abundance: .; CDR3nt: TGCAGCGTATCGACAGGGGTTGGCAATCAGCCCCAGCATTTT; CDR3aa: CSVSTGVGNQPQHF
j_gene: TRBJ2-3; len: 18; d_gene: TRBD2; v_gene: TRBV4-1; abundance: .; CDR3nt: TGCGCCAGCAGCCAAAGCCATGGGCGGGGGGTAACCACAGATACGCAGTATTTT; CDR3aa: CASSQSHGRGVTTDTQYF
j_gene: TRBJ2-7; len: 15; d_gene: TRBD2; v_gene: TRBV28; abundance: .; CDR3nt: TGTGCCAGCACCTATAGCGGGAGTGGGCACTACGAGCAGTACTTC; CDR3aa: CASTYSGSGHYEQYF
j_gene: TRBJ2-5; len: 13; d_gene: .; v_gene: TRBV5-1; abundance: .; CDR3nt: TGCGCCAGCGGGACTGGGGTGGTGGAGACCCAGTACTTC; CDR3aa: CASGTGVVETQYF
j_gene: TRBJ2-1; len: 16; d_gene: TRBD2; v_gene: TRBV5-4; abundance: .; CDR3nt: TGTGCCAGCAGCGGAGAGACTAGCGCGGGAGACAATGAGCAGTTCTTC; CDR3aa: CASSGETSAGDNEQFF
j_gene: TRBJ2-3; len: 15; d_gene: TRBD2; v_gene: TRBV7-6; abundance: .; CDR3nt: TGTGCCAGCAGCCCCCTAAGCGGGAGTAGGGATACGCAGTATTTT; CDR3aa: CASSPLSGSRDTQYF
j_gene: TRBJ1-2; len: 13; d_gene: .; v_gene: TRBV28; abundance: once; CDR3nt: TGTGCCAGCAGTTTAATTACAGGGTATGGCTACACCTTC; CDR3aa: CASSLITGYGYTF
j_gene: TRBJ2-1; len: 15; d_gene: TRBD1; v_gene: TRBV28; abundance: .; CDR3nt: TGTGCCAGCAGGGGGACTGGACAGGGCCTCAATGAGCAGTTCTTC; CDR3aa: CASRGTGQGLNEQFF
j_gene: TRBJ1-6; len: 12; d_gene: .; v_gene: TRBV28; abundance: .; CDR3nt: TGTGCCAGCACTACCAGGGGTAGCCCCCTCCACTTT; CDR3aa: CASTTRGSPLHF
j_gene: TRBJ2-1; len: 17; d_gene: TRBD2; v_gene: TRBV6-1; abundance: .; CDR3nt: TGTGCCAGCAGTGTGGTAGGTAGCGGGAGGTCCTACAATGAGCAGTTCTTC; CDR3aa: CASSVVGSGRSYNEQFF
j_gene: TRBJ1-3; len: 16; d_gene: .; v_gene: TRBV4-2; abundance: .; CDR3nt: TGTGCCAGCAGCCCAACTCTACAGGGATTTGGAAACACCATATATTTT; CDR3aa: CASSPTLQGFGNTIYF
j_gene: TRBJ2-3; len: 15; d_gene: .; v_gene: TRBV5-6; abundance: .; CDR3nt: TGTGCCAGCAGCTTGGGCGGAGTTAGCACAGATACGCAGTATTTT; CDR3aa: CASSLGGVSTDTQYF
j_gene: TRBJ1-1; len: 15; d_gene: TRBD1; v_gene: TRBV28; abundance: few; CDR3nt: TGTGCCAGCAGTTCCCCAGGGGGCAGGGGCACTGAAGCTTTCTTT; CDR3aa: CASSSPGGRGTEAFF
j_gene: TRBJ1-5; len: 14; d_gene: .; v_gene: TRBV7-6; abundance: .; CDR3nt: TGTGCCAGCAGCTTAACAGGAACCAATCAGCCCCAGAATTTT; CDR3aa: CASSLTGTNQPQNF
j_gene: TRBJ2-2; len: 15; d_gene: .; v_gene: TRBV7-8; abundance: .; CDR3nt: TGTGCCAGCAGCTTAGACAACCCGAACACCGGGGAGCTGTTTTTT; CDR3aa: CASSLDNPNTGELFF
j_gene: TRBJ2-6; len: 14; d_gene: TRBD1; v_gene: TRBV5-8; abundance: .; CDR3nt: TGTGCCAGCAGCTTAAGGGACAGGGGAGGCATCCTGACTTTC; CDR3aa: CASSLRDRGGILTF
j_gene: TRBJ1-1; len: 15; d_gene: .; v_gene: TRBV18; abundance: .; CDR3nt: TGTGCCAGCTCACCACCACCATTTGACTACACTGAAGCTTTCTTT; CDR3aa: CASSPPPFDYTEAFF
j_gene: TRBJ2-7; len: 14; d_gene: TRBD1; v_gene: TRBV6-1; abundance: .; CDR3nt: TGTGCCAGCAGTATGGACAGGATGCTCTACGAGCAGTACTTC; CDR3aa: CASSMDRMLYEQYF
j_gene: TRBJ2-2; len: 16; d_gene: .; v_gene: TRBV28; abundance: .; CDR3nt: TGTGCCAGCAGTCAAGGGGGTCGGGCCTTTACCGGGGAGCTGTTTTTT; CDR3aa: CASSQGGRAFTGELFF
j_gene: TRBJ2-3; len: 17; d_gene: TRBD2; v_gene: TRBV5-4; abundance: .; CDR3nt: TGTGCCAGCAGCCGCCCCAGCGGGGGGACCAGCACAGATACGCAGTATTTT; CDR3aa: CASSRPSGGTSTDTQYF
j_gene: TRBJ2-7; len: 13; d_gene: .; v_gene: TRBV18; abundance: .; CDR3nt: TGTGCCAGCTCACCACCGGACAGCTACGAGCAGTACTTC; CDR3aa: CASSPPDSYEQYF
j_gene: TRBJ1-4; len: 15; d_gene: .; v_gene: TRBV28; abundance: .; CDR3nt: TGTGCCAGCAGCCCCTACTGGAGAATTAATGAAAAACTGTTTTTT; CDR3aa: CASSPYWRINEKLFF
j_gene: TRBJ1-2; len: 17; d_gene: .; v_gene: TRBV19; abundance: .; CDR3nt: TGTGCCAGTAGTAGAAGGACAGCAAGTCCTATTAACTATGGCTACACCTTC; CDR3aa: CASSRRTASPINYGYTF
j_gene: TRBJ2-3; len: 13; d_gene: .; v_gene: TRBV28; abundance: .; CDR3nt: TGTGCCAGCAACCTGGCTAGCACAGATACGCAGTATTTT; CDR3aa: CASNLASTDTQYF
j_gene: TRBJ1-2; len: 14; d_gene: .; v_gene: TRBV7-2; abundance: .; CDR3nt: TGTGCCAGCAGCTTACAGGGGTCGGTTTATGGCTACACCTTC; CDR3aa: CASSLQGSVYGYTF
j_gene: TRBJ2-1; len: 13; d_gene: TRBD1; v_gene: TRBV4-1; abundance: .; CDR3nt: TGCGCCAGCAGCCCGGGACAGTACAATGAGCAGTTCTTC; CDR3aa: CASSPGQYNEQFF
j_gene: TRBJ2-7; len: 15; d_gene: TRBD1; v_gene: TRBV7-8; abundance: .; CDR3nt: TGTGCCAGCAGCCCTGGACAGGGGAGATCCTACGAGCAGTACTTC; CDR3aa: CASSPGQGRSYEQYF
j_gene: TRBJ1-5; len: 14; d_gene: .; v_gene: TRBV19; abundance: .; CDR3nt: TGTGCCAGTAGTATATATGGGGAGAATCAGCCCCAGCATTTT; CDR3aa: CASSIYGENQPQHF
j_gene: TRBJ2-3; len: 11; d_gene: .; v_gene: TRBV20-1; abundance: few; CDR3nt: TGCAGTGCTAGCGGCACAGATACGCAGTATTTT; CDR3aa: CSASGTDTQYF
j_gene: TRBJ1-6; len: 15; d_gene: .; v_gene: TRBV27; abundance: .; CDR3nt: TGTGCCAGCAGGGGTCGGGGGGGGGCTAATTCACCCCTCCACTTT; CDR3aa: CASRGRGGANSPLHF
j_gene: TRBJ2-7; len: 14; d_gene: TRBD1; v_gene: TRBV7-9; abundance: .; CDR3nt: TGTGCCAGCAGCTCCGGGACAGGGGGCTGGGAGCAGTACTTC; CDR3aa: CASSSGTGGWEQYF
j_gene: TRBJ2-2; len: 17; d_gene: .; v_gene: TRBV4-1; abundance: .; CDR3nt: TGCGCCAGCAGCCGAAGATCAACGGGTTTCTGGCCCGGGGAGCTGTTTTTT; CDR3aa: CASSRRSTGFWPGELFF
j_gene: TRBJ1-3; len: 16; d_gene: .; v_gene: TRBV25-1; abundance: .; CDR3nt: TGTGCCAGCAGTGAATCAGGCACCCTCTCTGGAAACACCATATATTTT; CDR3aa: CASSESGTLSGNTIYF
j_gene: TRBJ2-3; len: 14; d_gene: TRBD2; v_gene: TRBV25-1; abundance: .; CDR3nt: TGTGCCAGCAGTGAAGGGACTAGCGGAACTCAGAGGTATTTT; CDR3aa: CASSEGTSGTQRYF
j_gene: TRBJ1-3; len: 14; d_gene: .; v_gene: TRBV10-3; abundance: .; CDR3nt: TGTGCCATCAGTGAGTTCATCTCTGGAAACACCATATATTTT; CDR3aa: CAISEFISGNTIYF
j_gene: TRBJ1-5; len: 13; d_gene: TRBD1; v_gene: TRBV19; abundance: few; CDR3nt: TGTGCCAGTAATCAGGGGGTTTTGCAGCCCCAGCATTTT; CDR3aa: CASNQGVLQPQHF
j_gene: TRBJ1-4; len: 13; d_gene: TRBD1; v_gene: TRBV2; abundance: .; CDR3nt: TGTGCCAGCAGCGACAGGGGTGGCGAAAAACTGTTTTTT; CDR3aa: CASSDRGGEKLFF
j_gene: TRBJ2-7; len: 16; d_gene: .; v_gene: TRBV5-1; abundance: .; CDR3nt: TGCGCCAGCAGCTTGCCTTTGACGGGGAGCTCCTACGAGCAGTACTTC; CDR3aa: CASSLPLTGSSYEQYF
j_gene: TRBJ2-1; len: 17; d_gene: TRBD2; v_gene: TRBV5-1; abundance: .; CDR3nt: TGCGCCAGCAGCTCCTCAATCAGACTAGCGGGAGACAATGAGCAGTTCTTC; CDR3aa: CASSSSIRLAGDNEQFF
j_gene: TRBJ1-1; len: 14; d_gene: TRBD1; v_gene: TRBV5-1; abundance: .; CDR3nt: TGCGCCAGCAGATTCACAGGGGGTAGCACTGAAGCTTTCTTT; CDR3aa: CASRFTGGSTEAFF
j_gene: TRBJ2-1; len: 15; d_gene: TRBD2; v_gene: TRBV25-1; abundance: .; CDR3nt: TGTGCCAGCAGTGACGAAGCGGGAGGTGTTAATGAGCAGTTCTTC; CDR3aa: CASSDEAGGVNEQFF
j_gene: TRBJ2-3; len: 16; d_gene: TRBD2; v_gene: TRBV10-1; abundance: .; CDR3nt: TGCGCCAGCAGTGGAACTAGCGGAGGGGGCACAGATACGCAGTATTTT; CDR3aa: CASSGTSGGGTDTQYF
j_gene: TRBJ2-7; len: 17; d_gene: TRBD2; v_gene: TRBV7-2; abundance: once; CDR3nt: TGTGCCAGCAGCTATGGGACTAGCGGGAGGGCCTGGGACGAGCAGTACTTC; CDR3aa: CASSYGTSGRAWDEQYF
j_gene: TRBJ2-5; len: 15; d_gene: TRBD1; v_gene: TRBV5-1; abundance: .; CDR3nt: TGCGCCAGCAGCTTGGGACTCCGACAGGGAGAGACCCAGTACTTC; CDR3aa: CASSLGLRQGETQYF
j_gene: TRBJ2-5; len: 15; d_gene: TRBD2; v_gene: TRBV5-5; abundance: .; CDR3nt: TGTGCCAGCAGCTATAGCGGGGGGGCCTCCGAGACCCAGTACTTC; CDR3aa: CASSYSGGASETQYF
j_gene: TRBJ2-7; len: 16; d_gene: TRBD2; v_gene: TRBV28; abundance: .; CDR3nt: TGTGCCAGCAGTCCACTTCGACTAGCGGACTCCTACGAGCAGTACTTC; CDR3aa: CASSPLRLADSYEQYF
j_gene: TRBJ2-5; len: 17; d_gene: TRBD2; v_gene: TRBV5-1; abundance: .; CDR3nt: TGCGCCAGCAGCGGAGGAGGACTAGCGGGGATTCAAGAGACCCAGTACTTC; CDR3aa: CASSGGGLAGIQETQYF
j_gene: TRBJ2-2; len: 15; d_gene: TRBD1; v_gene: TRBV27; abundance: .; CDR3nt: TGTGCCAGCAGTCACGGGACAGGGTACACCGGGGAGCTGTTTTTT; CDR3aa: CASSHGTGYTGELFF
j_gene: TRBJ1-2; len: 14; d_gene: .; v_gene: TRBV28; abundance: .; CDR3nt: TGTGCCAGCAGTTCGCGTGGGGGGGCGGATGGCTACACCTTC; CDR3aa: CASSSRGGADGYTF
j_gene: TRBJ1-2; len: 18; d_gene: .; v_gene: TRBV4-2; abundance: .; CDR3nt: TGTGCCAGCAGCCAAAACGTTGCAGGGGCAGCTCCCAACTATGGCTACACCTTC; CDR3aa: CASSQNVAGAAPNYGYTF
j_gene: TRBJ1-1; len: 16; d_gene: TRBD1; v_gene: TRBV7-8; abundance: once; CDR3nt: TGTGCCAGCAGCTTAAGGACAGGGCTAACGGACACTGAAGCTTTCTTT; CDR3aa: CASSLRTGLTDTEAFF
j_gene: TRBJ1-1; len: 15; d_gene: .; v_gene: TRBV10-3; abundance: .; CDR3nt: TGTGCCATCAGTGAGCCCCGGGGGGGCTTAAACCGGGCTTTCTTT; CDR3aa: CAISEPRGGLNRAFF
j_gene: TRBJ2-7; len: 13; d_gene: .; v_gene: TRBV6-1; abundance: .; CDR3nt: TGTGCCAGCAGTACCATGATAGCCTACGAGCAGTACTTC; CDR3aa: CASSTMIAYEQYF
j_gene: TRBJ2-5; len: 16; d_gene: TRBD2; v_gene: TRBV4-1; abundance: .; CDR3nt: TGCGCCAGCAGCCAATCACCGGGACTAGCACAAGAGACCCAGTACTTC; CDR3aa: CASSQSPGLAQETQYF
j_gene: TRBJ1-5; len: 17; d_gene: TRBD1; v_gene: TRBV15; abundance: .; CDR3nt: TGTGCCACCAGCAGGGACAGGGTTCAACAGCGCAATCAGCCCCAGCATTTT; CDR3aa: CATSRDRVQQRNQPQHF
j_gene: TRBJ2-7; len: 12; d_gene: .; v_gene: TRBV6-5; abundance: few; CDR3nt: TGTGCCAGCAGGTCACAGGGCTACGAGCAGTACTTC; CDR3aa: CASRSQGYEQYF
j_gene: TRBJ1-2; len: 17; d_gene: .; v_gene: TRBV28; abundance: once; CDR3nt: TGTGCCAGCAGTTTTGGGGGGGCAGGGACCGATAACTATGGCTACACCTTC; CDR3aa: CASSFGGAGTDNYGYTF
j_gene: TRBJ2-7; len: 17; d_gene: .; v_gene: TRBV2; abundance: .; CDR3nt: TGTGCCAGCAGGAGGGGGGGGGCAGGAGCCCCTCCTGACGAGCAGTACTTC; CDR3aa: CASRRGGAGAPPDEQYF
j_gene: TRBJ1-1; len: 14; d_gene: .; v_gene: TRBV7-6; abundance: .; CDR3nt: TGTGCCAGCAGCTCGGACAGTCTGAACACTGAAGCTTTCTTT; CDR3aa: CASSSDSLNTEAFF
j_gene: TRBJ1-2; len: 14; d_gene: TRBD1; v_gene: TRBV14; abundance: .; CDR3nt: TGTGCCAGCAGCCAAGACAGGGGGCCCTATGGCTACACCTTC; CDR3aa: CASSQDRGPYGYTF